This T cell receptor beta chain was identified in a study of cytomegalovirus exposure and HLA in healthy donors. Study-level results: Available immune exposure information was restricted to CMV serostatus only.

Per germline, CDR1 SGHRS and CDR2 YFSETQ. The CDR3 has 16 residues. V shed 7 bases and J 2 bases; nucleotides not matched to a gene: 9. The PCR used 60 Vbeta and 13 Jbeta primers. The table came from immunoSEQ multiplex PCR; TCRdb's copy has only in-frame clones and leaves some out. The sample holds roughly 120,000 clones, roughly three quarters seen once. With regard to this clone: The antigen is undetermined.

The rearrangement uses TRBV5-1 and TRBJ2-1; 10 positions agree with TRBD2. Specimen: PBMCs. The TCR comes from a woman aged 18-29 years in good health and CMV-seronegative. The CDR3 DNA is TGCGCCAGCGGCCCTGGGGGGACTAGCGCCTACAATGAGCAGTTCTTC. Translation: CASGPGGTSAYNEQFF.